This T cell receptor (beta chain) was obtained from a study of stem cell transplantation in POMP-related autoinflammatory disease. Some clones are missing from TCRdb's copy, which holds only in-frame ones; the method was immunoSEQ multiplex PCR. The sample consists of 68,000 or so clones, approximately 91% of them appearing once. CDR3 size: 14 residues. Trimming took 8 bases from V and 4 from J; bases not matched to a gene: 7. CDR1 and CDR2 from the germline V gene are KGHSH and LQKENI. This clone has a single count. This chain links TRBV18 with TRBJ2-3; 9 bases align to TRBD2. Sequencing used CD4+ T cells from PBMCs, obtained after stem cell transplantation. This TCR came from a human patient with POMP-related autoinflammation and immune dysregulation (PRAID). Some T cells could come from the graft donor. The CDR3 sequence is CASNVAGAPDTQYF. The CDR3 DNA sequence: TGTGCCAGCAATGTAGCGGGGGCCCCAGATACGCAGTATTTT.